This entry describes one T cell receptor beta chain. These data originate in a study of control samples from healthy donors and cancer patients. TCRdb keeps only in-frame clones here, not all; method: immunoSEQ multiplex PCR. This sample carries tens of thousands of clones, about 88% of them seen once, and the ten largest clones take approximately 15%. The V gene's germline CDR1 is LGHNA and CDR2 YSLEER. Trimming took 5 bases from V and 10 from J, leaving 17 bases between them. The CDR3 has 14 amino acids. Material for sequencing was blood. The chain uses TRBV4-3 and TRBJ1-4; TRBD1 is a possible D gene (6 bases). This receptor was obtained from a woman between 65 and 79 years old in good health. This chain's CDR3 is CASSLQGRDGKLFF. DNA for the CDR3: TGCGCCAGCAGCTTACAGGGACGTGATGGAAAACTGTTTTTT.